Detailed here is one T cell receptor (beta chain). The entry originates in a study of blood T cell repertoires in COVID-19. The wider study: Sources were T cells, B-cell-depleted T cells, or PBMCs; the material itself was cDNA or gDNA.

J lost 0 bases, V lost 2 bases, and 2 bases had no gene match. This CDR3 region has 16 residues. Germline lookup yields CDR1 MDHEN and CDR2 SYDVKM. In the authors' workflow: How many nucleated cells were present was estimated from reference gene primer amplification. Clones were sequenced by immunoSEQ multiplex PCR, and TCRdb holds only the in-frame ones, with some missing. V, J and clone size derive from that table, while D and trimming were established from the DNA sequence. The top ten clones hold approximately 8.7% of a sample with a few hundred thousand clones, approximately 80% of them seen once. Either two negative PCRs, clearance, or symptom resolution qualified Cohort 3 donors as recovered.

The rearrangement joins TRBV28 to TRBJ2-4, with TRBD1 matching over 9 bases. Sequenced input: PBMCs or T cells enriched from blood (not recorded which). The receptor's source is a man between 35 and 55 years old who had recovered from COVID-19. The CDR3 sequence is CASSLGQGIAKNIQYF. DNA for the CDR3: TGTGCCAGCAGTTTAGGACAGGGGATAGCCAAAAACATTCAGTACTTC.